One sample yielded the 2 T cell receptor beta chains listed below, sequenced in a study of circulating CD8 cells and anti-PD-1 response in melanoma. Each library started from 15 ng of total RNA using the QIAseq Immune Repertoire TCR panel. Each CDR3 protein gets one entry after TCRdb re-called the reads with MiXCR. The sample lists 500 or so distinct CDR3 sequences, about 7.3% occurring once. Four subsets defined by PD-1 and/or TIGIT were sorted from live CD3+CD8+TCRalphabeta+ cells. Sequencing was performed on CD8+ T cells from PBMCs, taken at baseline or after one month of anti-PD-1 therapy (not recorded which). The receptor source for this set is a human donor with melanoma.

In this sample, this clonotype is large. The rearrangement uses TRBV19 and TRBJ2-2, with TRBD1 matching 8 bases. The germline CDR1 and CDR2 sequences are LNHDA and SQIVND (reference sequence). The CDR3 is 16 amino acids. Losses at the gene ends were 10 bases for V and 5 bases for J; bases not matched to a gene: 15. DNA for the CDR3: TGTGCCACCGACAACCCCGGGACAGGAAGGACCGGGGAGCTGTTTTTT. Encoded protein: CATDNPGTGRTGELFF. Full variable domain (missing parts from reference TRBV19 and TRBJ2-2): DGGITQSPKYLFRKEGQNVTLSCEQNLNHDAMYWYRQDPGQGLRLIYYSQIVNDFQKGDIAEGYSVSREKKESFPLTVTSAQKNPTAFYLCATDNPGTGRTGELFFGEGSRLTVL.

The chain carries TRBV28 and TRBJ2-7; TRBD2 might be the D (6 bases). V was cut by 6 bases and J by 3 bases, with 18 bases left in between. The CDR3 runs 15 residues. Germline V gene data show CDR1 as MDHEN and CDR2 as SYDVKM. Here the CDR3 reads CASSIGTDYNYEQYF. The CDR3 DNA sequence: TGTGCCAGCAGCATCGGGACTGATTATAACTACGAGCAGTACTTC. The full variable domain, its missing parts supplied by reference TRBV28 and TRBJ2-7, is DVKVTQSSRYLVKRTGEKVFLECVQDMDHENMFWYRQDPGLGLRLIYFSYDVKMKEKGDIPEGYSVSREKKERFSLILESASTNQTSMYLCASSIGTDYNYEQYFGPGTRLTVT.